Given below is one T cell receptor beta chain in context. Time point specified: pretreatment peripheral blood. J gave up 6 bases and V 3 bases, and 7 bases lay outside the gene matches. Per the germline V gene, CDR1 is LNHDA and CDR2 is SQIVND (reference sequence). The CDR3 is 14 amino acids. Using immunoSEQ multiplex PCR, the repertoire was profiled, and TCRdb retains in-frame clones only, with some absent. Of approximately 70,000 clones listed, roughly 84% are singletons. The sample comes from a study of PD-L1 blockade in urothelial cancer. Looking at the study overall: Bladder-origin urothelial cancer in males described about 85% of the roughly 29 patients. Patients had been given 0 to 3 earlier chemotherapy regimens. A median of about 140,000 T cells was found in the blood samples.

The gene calls are TRBV19 and TRBJ2-7; the match to TRBD1 covers 8 bases. The source was PBMCs, collected around atezolizumab (anti-PD-L1) treatment. The receptor comes from a woman in her sixties or seventies with urothelial cancer. CDR3 residues: CASSISTGGSEQYF. In DNA, the CDR3 is TGTGCCAGTAGTATCTCTACAGGGGGATCCGAGCAGTACTTC.